This TCR beta chain was sequenced in a study of T cell responses to AZD1222 COVID-19 vaccine (dated by TCRdb to the early 2020s). Turning to the overall study: AZD1222 recipients with second doses at about 4 weeks or about 12 weeks were pooled, because spike-specific TCR depth and breadth did not differ between schedules. Trial participants were enrolled by age into 18-55, 56-69 and 70-plus year subgroups, with around 150, 28 and 57 TCR-sequenced participants respectively. A total of roughly 240 trial participants underwent TCR sequencing, of whom 200 to 220 received two doses of AZD1222 and roughly 25 received two doses of the MenACWY control vaccine.

The full study reports these points: Participants were mostly white British, with more females than males. The authors suggested clonal diversity may have been underestimated. A significant rise in spike-specific TCR breadth and depth was observed after two AZD1222 doses relative to day 0 and relative to MenACWY recipients. Because no day 14 peak-response samples were available, the repertoires could be characterized only after the peak T cell response. The 56-69-year group was small, and its depth increase did not reach significance, likely because of low power. The vaccine-associated CD4 TCRs covered the entire spike protein, and the dominant responses fell in regions 160-218 and 743-854. Conclusions about previously exposed vaccinees were limited because only a handful of AZD1222 recipients were SARS-CoV-2 seropositive at baseline. Reportedly, close to half of the unique spike-specific TCRs recognized epitopes lying outside the regions that are mutated in the B.1.351 and B.1.1.7 variants.

The CDR3 regions of human TCRbeta chains were analyzed by immunosequencing. In the authors' own workflow: Repertoire TCRs were matched against a reference library of SARS-CoV-2-specific TCRs generated with the MIRA antigen-specificity platform. Breadth meant the fraction of unique TCRs that were SARS-CoV-2-associated, whereas depth meant the fraction of total T cells that were SARS-CoV-2-associated. Using the MIRA data, every spike-specific TCR was mapped to the spike region that the TCR reacted to and assigned to either a CD4 or a CD8 class. Log10-transformed breadth and depth values were compared by one-way ANOVA with Sidak's multiple comparisons tests. Drawn from immuneACCESS, this table holds only the in-frame rearrangements with V and J called that TCRdb kept. Clones are partly lost; checked studies trace under half to an unresolved V gene and leave the rest unexplained. V and J calls and clone size are given by that table; D and trimming were obtained from the DNA. The sample table contains some 80,000 clones; only one count was recorded for more than 90% of them. Around 4.9% of the sample is in the top ten clones.

The time point label of this sample denotes: baseline before first vaccination. Vaccinee samples came from UK trials COV001 and COV002, including a single-blind randomized controlled phase 2/3 trial of AZD1222 (ChAdOx1 nCoV-19) in healthy adults. For TCRbeta chain sequencing, PBMC samples were collected from trial participants at day 0 and at day 28 after the second dose. As for this clone: No cognate antigen has been identified for it. Base-call qualities are not available, and no considerably larger clone is one nucleotide away.

V was cut back by 4 bases and J by 2 bases, leaving a gap of 11 bases between them. The CDR3 has 14 amino acids, counting the end cysteine and phenylalanine. Only the CDR3 region is kept as DNA, spanning 42 bases read in frame from base 1. Reading the germline V gene gives CDR1 SGHTA and CDR2 FQGNSA. This specimen was peripheral blood, taken on day 0 of AZD1222 vaccination. The V and J segments used are TRBV7-2 and TRBJ1-1, and perhaps TRBD1 as D gene, on 5 matching bases. This receptor was identified in an adult in good health. The CDR3 protein sequence reads: CASSSYRTNTEAFF. The nucleotide sequence reads TGTGCCAGCAGCTCCTACAGGACAAACACTGAAGCTTTCTTT.